The 8 T cell receptor beta chains listed next were all sequenced from one sample in a study of CD8+ T cells in alopecia areata (dated by TCRdb to the late 2010s). Libraries were prepared through the immunoSEQ multiplex PCR assay. To provide template for TCR sequencing, every sample had RNA extracted and reverse transcribed into cDNA. TCRdb took this table from immuneACCESS and kept in-frame rearrangements with V and J called. Such tables lack part of the clones; where checked against another copy, unresolved V genes explain under half of the gap, and the rest is unexplained. The sample contains 100,000 to 140,000 clones, around 84% of them found a single time. 24% of the sample is taken by the ten largest. In the paper's terms, the time point label means: 24 weeks on oral tofacitinib. The label giving this sample's treatment or condition can be read as: oral pan-JAK inhibitor, 5-10 mg twice daily.

This sample comprised CD8+ T cells sorted from blood, obtained at week 24, from a patient treated with tofacitinib. The receptors were gathered from a human donor with alopecia areata.

This chain joins TRBV4-2 and TRBJ2-7; TRBD2 is a possible D gene (6 bases). The CDR3 sequence is 16 residues long. The germline gives CDR1 LGHNA, CDR2 YNFKEQ. V was clipped by 0 bases and J by 2 bases, with 14 bases between them. CDR3 in DNA: TGTGCCAGCAGCCAAGAGGATGCGGGATTCCCCTACGAGCAGTACTTC. Translation: CASSQEDAGFPYEQYF.

The genes are TRBV19 and TRBJ2-7; 8 bases are a match to TRBD2. The CDR3 sequence is 15 residues long. Trimming at V came to 3 bases and at J to 3 bases, leaving 7 bases not matched to a gene. Germline CDR1 LNHDA, CDR2 SQIVND (reference sequence). In DNA, the CDR3 is TGTGCCAGTAGTATGGGAGCGGGGGCAGGCTACGAGCAGTACTTC. Translating gives CASSMGAGAGYEQYF.

The J gene is TRBJ2-1, the V gene TRBV30; D is ambiguous. Looked up from germline, CDR1 is GTSNPN and CDR2 is SVGIG (reference sequence). The CDR3 contains 12 residues. Trimming pared 1 base from V and 8 bases from J, leaving 9 bases between. CDR3 in DNA: TGTGCCTGGAGTGATCCCTCGGATGAGCAGTTCTTC. Amino acid sequence: CAWSDPSDEQFF. The full variable domain, rest sourced from reference TRBV30 and TRBJ2-1, is SQTIHQWPATLVQPVGSPLSLECTVEGTSNPNLYWYRQAAGRGLQLLFYSVGIGQISSEVPQNLSASRPQDRQFILSSKKLLLSDSGFYLCAWSDPSDEQFFGPGTRLTVL.

The V gene is TRBV6-5, the J gene TRBJ2-5; 8 bases fit TRBD2. Germline V gives CDR1 MNHEY, CDR2 SVGAGI. J was trimmed by 4 bases and V by 7 bases; bases with no gene match: 8. The CDR3 length is 14 residues. CDR3 amino acids: CASKAGALGETQYF. The CDR3 region has the DNA TGTGCCAGCAAAGCGGGGGCCCTGGGAGAGACCCAGTACTTC.

The V gene is TRBV10-3, the J gene TRBJ2-5, with D maybe TRBD1 (5 bases). The germline V gene has CDR1 ENHRY and CDR2 SYGVKD. This CDR3 has 16 amino acids. V dropped 3 bases and J dropped 3 bases, with 17 bases sitting between them. Written as DNA, the CDR3 is TGTGCCATCAGTGAAGTACCAGGGCGATTTGAAGAGACCCAGTACTTC. Amino acid sequence: CAISEVPGRFEETQYF.

This clone was recorded once. The rearrangement links TRBV19 to TRBJ2-1; 7 bases agree with TRBD1. Germline V gives CDR1 LNHDA, CDR2 SQIVND (reference sequence). V lost 1 base, J lost 4 bases, and 7 bases stayed unmatched. This CDR3 has 16 residues. This chain's CDR3 is CASSIAGDRNYNEQFF. The CDR3, as DNA: TGTGCCAGTAGTATAGCCGGGGACAGAAATTACAATGAGCAGTTCTTC.

The CDR3 DNA follows: TGTGCCAGCAGTTGGGGATCGGGTGGGATCGGGGAGCTGTTTTTT. It is translated as CASSWGSGGIGELFF. This chain uses TRBV6-5 with TRBJ2-2; no clear D gene. CDR3 size: 15 residues. V lost 4 bases to trimming and J lost 7 bases, with 16 bases between them. The germline V gene has CDR1 MNHEY and CDR2 SVGAGI.

This chain connects TRBV15 to TRBJ2-3, with a weak D call TRBD2 (6 bases). The germline CDR1 and CDR2 sequences are LNHNV and YYDKDF (reference sequence). With 0 bases removed from V and 6 bases from J, the gap between germline ends came to 13 bases. This CDR3 comprises 15 residues. In DNA form, the CDR3 reads TGTGCCACCAGCAGAGATCAAGGAGGGGCGGATACGCAGTATTTT. Translation: CATSRDQGGADTQYF.